This section outlines one TCR beta chain sequence together with its context. The data originate from a study of blood T cell repertoires in COVID-19. Study-level information: Nucleic acid was either cDNA or gDNA, and it came from T cells, B-cell-depleted T cells, or PBMCs.

Participants were aged about 18 to 90 years, lived in 20 to 25 US areas, and enrolled virtually. Each recovered donor of Cohort 3 presented with two negative PCRs, clearance, or symptom resolution. Trimming took off 1 base at V and 8 bases at J, with 9 bases between the two ends. Germline-derived CDR1 and CDR2 are LGHNT and FRNRAP. The CDR3 spans 13 residues. Libraries were prepared by immunoSEQ multiplex PCR; TCRdb keeps only in-frame clonotypes and omits some of them. The data show about 400,000 clones, with about 90% seen just once and just under 3% held by the top ten. The sequencing sample was made of PBMCs or T cells enriched from blood (not recorded which). The V call is TRBV12-5, the J call TRBJ1-5; D is unclear. This sequence was found in a woman younger than 45 who had recovered from COVID-19. As DNA, the CDR3 is TGTGCTAGTGGTTTGGCCGGGAATAAGCCCCAGCATTTT. This gives the protein CASGLAGNKPQHF.